This passage covers 14 T cell receptor delta chains from one sample sequenced in a study of gamma-delta T cells after stem cell transplantation. TCRdb reprocessed the RT-PCR reads using CATT. The sample lists around 780 delta-chain clones; approximately 1.2% were seen once. Source material: gamma-delta T cells. The receptor set was obtained from a human donor. It is not recorded whose cells these are; they may come from a transplant donor.

On this clone itself: A far larger clone lies a single base away; this is likely a read error. The sample carries other DNA sequences with the same CDR3. The chain uses TRDV2 and TRDJ1; perhaps TRDD3 as D (6 bases). Trimming took off 1 base at V and 1 base at J, with 18 bases between the two ends. Per germline, CDR1 GEAIGNYY and CDR2 EKD. CDR3 length: 17 amino acids. In nucleotides, the CDR3 is TGTGCCTGTGACACTCTTGGCGGGGGACCCTCCACCGATAAACTCATCTTT. Protein product: CACDTLGGGPSTDKLIF.

The chain has TRDV2 and TRDJ1, with TRDD3 identical over 7 bases. TCRdb lists no J gene, so it was determined here by aligning the DNA to germline. Germline CDR1 is GEAIGNYY and CDR2 is EKD. The CDR3 is 18 residues long. The ends lost 0 bases at V and 2 bases at J; junction bases unmatched: 14. CDR3 bases: TGTGCCTGTGACACCATATCCACCTTGGGGGAGCCTACCGATAAACTCATCTTT. This sequence encodes CACDTISTLGEPTDKLIF.

This clone appeared a few times. A much more abundant neighbour one base away suggests this may be a read error. The rearrangement links TRDV2 to TRDJ1; 12 bases line up with TRDD3. The CDR3 totals 21 residues. The ends lost 0 bases at V and 0 bases at J; junction bases unmatched: 16. Germline V gives CDR1 GEAIGNYY, CDR2 EKD. The CDR3 loop reads CACDTVSGLGDTTSNTDKLIF. The CDR3 coding sequence is TGTGCCTGTGACACCGTAAGCGGTCTGGGGGATACGACATCTAACACCGATAAACTCATCTTT.

Points on this clone: TCRdb lists the protein of a much larger clone for this DNA, which differs at residue 12, so this is likely a read error; the protein given here is translated from the DNA itself. This chain joins TRDV2 and TRDJ1; 11 bases fit TRDD3. CDR1 is GEAIGNYY and CDR2 is EKD in the germline V gene. The J segment lost 3 bases and the V segment lost 1 base, leaving 9 bases of the junction unmatched. This CDR3 has 17 residues. CDR3 nucleotides: TGTGCCTGTGACACACTGGGGGATAAACGGGACGCCGATAAACTCATCTTT. As protein: CACDTLGDKRDADKLIF.

This clone is large (0.1 to 1%) by share. Other DNA sequences in the sample encode the same CDR3. The J gene is TRDJ3, the V gene TRDV2; 10 nucleotides line up with TRDD3. The V and J ends lost 0 bases and 0 bases, in that order; junction bases with no gene match: 1. This CDR3 has 18 amino acids. Germline assignment: CDR1 GEAIGNYY and CDR2 EKD. The CDR3 loop reads CACDTGGYDSWDTRQMFF. Here the CDR3 DNA reads TGTGCCTGTGACACCGGGGGATACGACTCCTGGGACACCCGACAGATGTTTTTC.

In this sample, this clone turned up a few times. Since a far larger clone is one base different, this is likely a read error. The sample holds other DNA sequences that translate to the same CDR3. The CDR3 spells CACDTVSSGGATDKLIF. The CDR3 DNA is TGTGCCTGCGACACCGTTAGTTCCGGGGGAGCAACCGATAAACTCATCTTT. The chain carries TRDV2 and TRDJ1; TRDD3 might be the D (6 bases). The CDR3 is made up of 17 amino acids. Per the germline V gene, CDR1 is GEAIGNYY and CDR2 is EKD.

This clone was seen a few times. This probably arose from a read error, given a far larger clone one base away. Other DNA sequences within the sample encode an identical CDR3. The chain recombines TRDV2 with TRDJ1; the D gene is possibly TRDD3 (7 bases). CDR1 GEAIGNYY and CDR2 EKD come from the germline V gene. The CDR3 extends over 20 amino acids. The CDR3 loop reads CACDTVSFLKAGGITDKLIF. The CDR3 DNA sequence: TGCGCCTGTGACACCGTTTCTTTCCTAAAGGCTGGGGGGATCACCGATAAACTCATCTTT.

This clone was detected a few times. The protein in TCRdb stems from a much larger clone and differs at residue 17 from this DNA's translation, likely a read error; here the protein is translated from the DNA. The chain combines TRDV2 with TRDJ1, with 11 bases identical to TRDD3. Germline values: CDR1 GEAIGNYY, CDR2 EKD. The CDR3 has 20 residues. The CDR3 loop reads CACDPVNLGDTGANADTLIF. CDR3 sequence (DNA): TGTGCCTGTGACCCGGTGAACCTGGGGGATACTGGGGCCAACGCCGATACACTCATCTTT.

This clone came up a few times. This DNA's translation and the protein TCRdb lists, from a much larger clone, do not match at residue 12, likely due to a read error; the protein shown is translated from the DNA. The chain recombines TRDV2 with TRDJ1, with D possibly being TRDD3 (6 bases). V was clipped by 0 bases and J by 3 bases, with 19 bases between them. CDR1 GEAIGNYY and CDR2 EKD come from the germline V gene. The CDR3 consists of 17 residues. The chain's CDR3 is CACDTVSSGGAADKLIF. The CDR3 nucleotides are TGTGCCTGTGACACCGTTAGTTCCGGGGGAGCAGCCGATAAACTCATCTTT.

This clone has just a few counts. A read error likely explains why the TCRdb protein, taken from a much larger clone, differs from this DNA's translation at residue 12; the protein shown is translated from the DNA. The V gene is TRDV2, the J gene TRDJ1; 7 nucleotides match TRDD3. V lost 1 base and J lost 3; bases outside the gene matches: 13. This CDR3 is 17 amino acids long. Per germline, CDR1 GEAIGNYY and CDR2 EKD. The DNA of the CDR3 is TGTGCCTGTGACACTCTTGGTGGGGGACCCTCCGCCGATAAACTCATCTTT. This gives the protein CACDTLGGGPSADKLIF.

There are a few counts of this clone. Only one base separates this from a far larger clonotype, so it likely reflects a read error. Different DNA sequences within this sample yield the same CDR3. The chain combines TRDV2 with TRDJ1, with no clear D. The CDR3 spans 15 residues. Trimming cost V 1 base and J 7 bases, with 18 bases left between them. The germline CDR1 and CDR2 sequences are GEAIGNYY and EKD. The CDR3 is CACDTVGSKGGKLIF. CDR3 DNA sequence: TGTGCCTGTGACACTGTTGGGTCGAAAGGTGGTAAACTCATCTTT.

The CDR3 here is CALGDLFLRANLTGGYSYKLIF. In nucleotides, the CDR3 is TGTGCTCTTGGGGATCTCTTCCTTCGGGCCAACCTAACTGGGGGATATTCCTATAAACTCATCTTT. This chain connects TRDV1 to TRDJ1; 11 positions agree with TRDD3. The CDR3 consists of 22 residues. Unmatched junction bases numbered 27, after V lost 3 bases and J lost 6 bases. Germline V gives CDR1 TSWWSYY, CDR2 QGS.

This clone was detected a few times. A far larger clone differs by one base, so this is likely a read error. Other DNA sequences in the same sample also yield this CDR3. The chain links TRDV2 to TRDJ1, with 9 bases fitting TRDD3. The CDR3 runs 18 residues. Per germline, CDR1 GEAIGNYY and CDR2 EKD. Trimming cost V 4 bases and J 3 bases; bases outside gene matches: 17. The CDR3 loop reads CACDTVGPGIRVPDKLIF. CDR3 nucleotides: TGTGCCTGTGATACCGTAGGCCCGGGGATACGCGTCCCCGATAAACTCATCTTT.

This clone is large (0.1 to 1%). Other DNA sequences in this specimen translate into the identical CDR3. CDR3 region: CACDLLPGGNDKLIF. The CDR3 DNA follows: TGTGCCTGTGACCTACTACCCGGGGGTAACGATAAACTCATCTTT. The chain combines TRDV2 with TRDJ1, with D possibly being TRDD3 (5 bases). The V gene lost 3 bases and the J gene lost 4 bases, with 17 bases spanning the gap. The CDR3 has 15 amino acids. Germline CDR1 reads GEAIGNYY; CDR2 reads EKD.